Sequencing of this TCR beta chain was carried out in a study of chemoradiotherapy in HPV16-positive cancers. Study-level points and caveats: HPV-responsive T-cell expansion during chemoradiotherapy was linked to improved recurrence-free survival in HPV16-positive patients. During treatment, candidate HPV-specific clones and E7-related motifs expanded in tumor.

Details on this clone: The antigen is undetermined.

Germline CDR1 LNHDA, CDR2 SQIVND (reference sequence). The CDR3 is made up of 15 amino acids. With 3 bases removed from V and 3 bases from J, the gap between germline ends came to 15 bases. Over chemoradiotherapy, repertoires were sampled more than once. Clones were read by immunoSEQ multiplex PCR, and TCRdb kept only the in-frame ones, dropping some. This sample has roughly 20,000 clones, with roughly 80% found just once. The receptor's source is a human donor with HPV-associated anogenital cancer. This chain joins TRBV19 and TRBJ2-7, with unresolved D. This specimen was blood, taken from a patient who underwent chemoradiotherapy. The CDR3 loop is CASSIAGGDGYEQYF. The CDR3 DNA is TGTGCCAGTAGTATTGCCGGTGGCGACGGCTACGAGCAGTACTTC.